The present TCR beta chain was sequenced within a study of cytomegalovirus exposure and HLA in healthy donors. Study observations and caveats: At a 0.05 false discovery rate, a later analysis found about 17,000 TCR beta sequences to be associated with HLA alleles.

The PCR employed 60 Vbeta primers together with 13 Jbeta primers. Measured with immunoSEQ multiplex PCR; TCRdb has only the in-frame clones, and not every one. The table shows 150,000 or so clones, with roughly 80% occurring only once. This clone was picked up one time. Its target is unknown. Germline lookup yields CDR1 SGHTA and CDR2 FQGNSA. With 3 bases clipped from V and 3 bases from J, the junction kept 2 bases outside the gene matches. This CDR3 comprises 16 residues. The sequenced sample was PBMCs. The receptor was derived from a man aged 25 to 40 in good health and CMV-seropositive. The chain combines TRBV7-2 with TRBJ2-2, with 12 bases matching TRBD2. The CDR3 DNA follows: TGTGCCAGCAGCTTTACTAGCGGGGGGTACACCGGGGAGCTGTTTTTT. Protein product: CASSFTSGGYTGELFF.